The 16 T cell receptor beta chains below were found in one sample sequenced in a study of CD8 T cells in ankylosing spondylitis. MiXCR was run by TCRdb on the 5' RACE reads, yielding one entry per CDR3 protein. The data contain approximately 140,000 distinct CDR3 sequences, roughly a tenth of them seen just once; the ten biggest clones take up approximately 3.4%. Material for sequencing was blood, either unsorted or a sorted T cell fraction (not recorded which). The receptors were sampled from a male donor with ankylosing spondylitis or in good health (not recorded which).

This clonotype was recorded at least ten times. The gene calls are TRBV28 and TRBJ2-2; the match to TRBD2 covers 16 bases. V lost 7 bases to trimming and J lost 0 bases; unmatched junction nucleotides: 5. In germline, CDR1 is MDHEN, CDR2 SYDVKM. The CDR3 runs 18 residues. The CDR3 sequence is CASNPGLAGGPNTGELFF. The CDR3 nucleotides are TGTGCCAGCAACCCGGGACTAGCGGGAGGGCCGAACACCGGGGAGCTGTTTTTT.

The J gene is TRBJ2-2, the V gene TRBV7-2; the D gene is possibly TRBD1 (5 bases). The germline gives CDR1 SGHTA, CDR2 FQGNSA. The CDR3 spans 14 residues. Trimming removed 5 bases at V and 6 bases at J, with 13 bases between. The CDR3 loop is CASSVQGGAGELFF. CDR3 sequence (DNA): TGTGCCAGCAGCGTCCAGGGTGGGGCCGGGGAGCTGTTTTTT.

This clonotype has ten or more counts. This chain connects TRBV5-1 to TRBJ2-2; a possible D gene is TRBD2 (6 bases). This CDR3 is built from 15 residues. CDR1 is SGHRS and CDR2 is YFSETQ in the germline V gene. The V and J ends lost 4 bases and 5 bases respectively, with 15 bases between them. The CDR3 here is CASSAPGLPTGELFF. The CDR3 nucleotides are TGCGCCAGCAGCGCACCGGGACTCCCAACCGGGGAGCTGTTTTTT.

At least ten counts were recorded for this clonotype. The chain has TRBV5-1 and TRBJ2-4, with TRBD2 matching over 7 bases. Germline V lookup: CDR1 SGHRS, CDR2 YFSETQ. V was pared by 2 bases and J by 5 bases, with 1 base of the junction left unmatched. CDR3 length: 13 amino acids. CDR3 residues: CASSLSGENIQYF. CDR3 in DNA: TGCGCCAGCAGCTTAAGCGGGGAAAACATTCAGTACTTC.

The rearrangement links TRBV5-1 to TRBJ2-5; 7 bases fit TRBD1. This CDR3 comprises 14 residues. The germline gives CDR1 SGHRS, CDR2 YFSETQ. V dropped 4 bases and J dropped 5; count of bases not matched to a gene: 8. This CDR3 reads CASSATGVGETQYF. CDR3 coding DNA: TGCGCCAGCAGCGCTACAGGGGTCGGGGAGACCCAGTACTTC.

This clonotype has only a few counts. This may be a read error: a much more frequent sequence differs by one nucleotide. V is TRBV20-1 and J is TRBJ2-7; D call uncertain. V lost 1 base to trimming and J lost 2 bases, with 3 bases between them. Germline assignment: CDR1 DFQATT and CDR2 SNEGSKA (reference sequence). The CDR3 runs to 11 residues. The CDR3 DNA is TGCAGTGCTAGAGGAGCCTACGAGCAGTACTTC. It yields the protein CSARGAYEQYF.

This clonotype was counted a few times. V and J are TRBV7-3 and TRBJ2-1, with TRBD2 matching 8 bases. CDR1 and CDR2 from the germline V gene are SGHTA and FQGTGA. This CDR3 is 15 amino acids long. Trimming cost V 5 bases and J 7 bases; bases outside gene matches: 10. The CDR3 is CASSPNSGGSNEQFF. The CDR3 bases are TGTGCCAGCAGCCCGAATTCGGGGGGGTCAAATGAGCAGTTCTTC. Using reference TRBV7-3 and TRBJ2-1 for the parts outside the CDR3, the full variable domain is GAGVSQTPSNKVTEKGKYVELRCDPISGHTALYWYRQSLGQGPEFLIYFQGTGAADDSGLPNDRFFAVRPEGSVSTLKIQRTERGDSAVYLCASSPNSGGSNEQFFGPGTRLTVL.

This clonotype was seen a handful of times. V is TRBV11-3 and J is TRBJ2-1, with 7 bases lining up with TRBD2. V shed 0 bases and J 5 bases; nucleotides not matched to a gene: 1. The CDR3 is 14 residues long. CDR1 SGHNT and CDR2 YENEEA come from the germline V gene. As DNA, the CDR3 is TGTGCCAGCAGCTTAGAGGGGACTAACAATGAGCAGTTCTTC. This encodes CASSLEGTNNEQFF.

This clonotype occurred many times. The CDR3: CSARDRGSVSTDTQYF. The CDR3 bases are TGCAGTGCTAGAGATCGTGGTAGCGTTAGCACAGATACGCAGTATTTT. V gene TRBV20-1 combines with J gene TRBJ2-3; the D gene is possibly TRBD2 (5 bases). Germline-derived CDR1 and CDR2 are DFQATT and SNEGSKA (reference sequence). This CDR3 has 16 amino acids. Trimming stripped 0 bases from V and 0 bases from J, with 13 bases between.

There are many counts of this clonotype. The V gene is TRBV20-1, the J gene TRBJ1-2; tentative D call: TRBD1 (6 bases). In germline, CDR1 is DFQATT, CDR2 SNEGSKA (reference sequence). The CDR3 contains 14 residues. Trimming removed 6 bases at V and 4 bases at J, with 18 bases between. The CDR3, as DNA: TGCAGTGCCAGAAAGACAGGACCAATCTATGGCTACACCTTC. Its protein is CSARKTGPIYGYTF.

In this sample, this clonotype turned up many times. The CDR3 is CSALPLAGVEETQYF. The CDR3 bases are TGCAGTGCCTTACCCCTAGCGGGAGTGGAAGAGACCCAGTACTTC. This sequence joins TRBV20-1 and TRBJ2-5; TRBD2 aligns across 10 bases. The CDR3 length is 15 residues. Trimming cost V 6 bases and J 3 bases; bases outside gene matches: 10. Germline CDR1 is DFQATT and CDR2 is SNEGSKA (reference sequence).

This clonotype was seen many times. This chain connects TRBV29-1 to TRBJ1-1; 9 bases match TRBD1. Per germline, CDR1 SQVTM and CDR2 ANQGSEA. V shed 7 bases and J 1 base; nucleotides not matched to a gene: 7. The CDR3 totals 14 residues. The CDR3 coding sequence is TGCAGCGCCCTAGGGACAGGGCGGAACACTGAAGCTTTCTTT. As protein: CSALGTGRNTEAFF.

This chain links TRBV5-1 with TRBJ2-5; the D is unclear. This CDR3 has 12 residues. Germline lookup yields CDR1 SGHRS and CDR2 YFSETQ. The V and J ends lost 4 bases and 1 base respectively, with 5 bases between them. CDR3 residues: CASSEPQETQYF. The CDR3 DNA sequence: TGCGCCAGCAGCGAACCCCAAGAGACCCAGTACTTC.

This clonotype showed up many times. The V and J genes are TRBV28 and TRBJ2-1, with 8 positions matching TRBD2. In germline, CDR1 is MDHEN, CDR2 SYDVKM. The V segment lost 5 bases and the J segment 0 bases; nucleotides outside the gene matches: 3. CDR3 length equals 15 residues. This CDR3 reads CASSPLAASYNEQFF. The CDR3 DNA reads as TGTGCCAGCAGTCCACTAGCGGCCTCCTACAATGAGCAGTTCTTC. Using reference TRBV28 and TRBJ2-1 for the parts outside the CDR3, the full variable domain is DVKVTQSSRYLVKRTGEKVFLECVQDMDHENMFWYRQDPGLGLRLIYFSYDVKMKEKGDIPEGYSVSREKKERFSLILESASTNQTSMYLCASSPLAASYNEQFFGPGTRLTVL.

The sample holds a few counts of this clonotype. The rearrangement links TRBV6-2 or TRBV6-3 to TRBJ2-7; TRBD2 aligns across 8 bases. Germline lookup yields CDR1 MNHEY and CDR2 SVGEGT. This CDR3 spans 16 amino acids. V shed 2 bases and J 6 bases; nucleotides not matched to a gene: 12. For the CDR3, the DNA is TGTGCCAGCAGTTACGACCCAAGCGGGAGCGCAGCCGAGCAGTACTTC. It encodes CASSYDPSGSAAEQYF.

There are a few counts of this clonotype. V and J are TRBV20-1 and TRBJ2-1; D unresolved. The V end was cut by 3 bases, the J end by 7 bases, with 4 bases between. This CDR3 is built from 10 residues. CDR1 and CDR2 from the germline V gene are DFQATT and SNEGSKA (reference sequence). The CDR3 here is CSASWNEQFF. The CDR3 DNA is TGCAGTGCTAGCTGGAATGAGCAGTTCTTC.